One sample yielded the 8 T cell receptor beta chains listed below, sequenced in a study of blood T cells in healthy people across ages. The authors ran a second PCR of 7 to 11 cycles using a sample-barcoded 5' primer and a J-beta primer mix. Via MiXCR, TCRdb re-called the 5' RACE reads, giving one row per CDR3 protein. The sample lists roughly 800,000 distinct CDR3 sequences; 55% to 75% were seen once. Sequenced sample: blood. Every receptor here comes from a man aged 30 to 39 in good health.

This sequence joins TRBV6-5 and TRBJ1-6; D not certain. The germline V and J ends were trimmed by 6 bases and 10 bases, with 22 bases remaining between them. The CDR3 length is 16 residues. Germline V gives CDR1 MNHEY, CDR2 SVGAGI. CDR3 protein: CASSPNVGSTWSPLHF. CDR3 in DNA: TGTGCCAGCAGCCCCAACGTGGGGTCGACTTGGTCACCCCTCCACTTT.

This clonotype was observed a few times. This chain links TRBV7-2 with TRBJ2-1; D possibly corresponds to TRBD1 (6 bases). Germline V gene lookup returns CDR1 SGHTA and CDR2 FQGNSA. The CDR3 has 15 residues. Trimming took 3 bases from V and 0 from J, leaving 9 bases between them. For the CDR3, the DNA is TGTGCCAGCAGCTTTGACAGGAGCTCCTACAATGAGCAGTTCTTC. Residues: CASSFDRSSYNEQFF.

CDR3 DNA sequence: TGCAGTGCTCCCTCCCGGGCTAGCGTCTCCTACGAGCAGTACTTC. Its translation is CSAPSRASVSYEQYF. The chain employs TRBV20-1 and TRBJ2-7, with D perhaps matching TRBD2 (6 bases). Between the trimmed V and J ends, which lost 5 bases and 0 bases, there was a span of 17 bases. Germline V lookup: CDR1 DFQATT, CDR2 SNEGSKA (reference sequence). The CDR3 sequence is 15 residues long.

The chain uses TRBV12-3 or TRBV12-4 and TRBJ1-2; possible D gene TRBD1, 6 bases. V dropped 6 bases and J dropped 8 bases, with 16 bases sitting between them. The CDR3 spans 13 residues. CDR3 sequence (DNA): TGTGCCAGCAGCCCCCTGACGGGGGCCGGCTACACCTTC. Its protein product is CASSPLTGAGYTF.

This clonotype was picked up a small number of times. V and J are TRBV9 and TRBJ1-5; TRBD1 might be the D (6 bases). The CDR3 consists of 14 residues. Germline CDR1 reads SGDLS; CDR2 reads YYNGEE. V was clipped by 4 bases and J by 4 bases, with 12 bases between them. The CDR3 DNA reads TGTGCCAGCAGCAGGACAGCGACGAATCAGCCCCAGCATTTT. This codes for CASSRTATNQPQHF.

The rearrangement links TRBV6-5 to TRBJ1-2; TRBD1 might be the D (5 bases). Germline CDR1 is MNHEY and CDR2 is SVGAGI. This CDR3 has 13 residues. The V end lost 5 bases, the J end lost 8 bases, and 15 bases lay between the germline ends. The CDR3 nucleotides read TGTGCCAGCAGTCCCGCTCACGGGGGGGGCTACACCTTC. Its translation: CASSPAHGGGYTF.

This clonotype was recorded only once. The V and J genes are TRBV20-1 and TRBJ2-2; 7 positions agree with TRBD1. The V and J ends lost 3 bases and 0 bases, in that order; junction bases with no gene match: 7. The CDR3 spans 16 residues. CDR1 is DFQATT, CDR2 SNEGSKA, per germline (reference sequence). The CDR3 protein is CSARWTGPTNTGELFF. The CDR3 DNA is TGCAGTGCTAGGTGGACAGGACCGACGAACACCGGGGAGCTGTTTTTT.

The rearrangement uses TRBV24-1 and TRBJ2-7; D might be TRBD2 (5 bases). The CDR3 covers 13 residues. Trimming pared 5 bases from V and 3 bases from J, leaving 10 bases between. CDR1 and CDR2 from the germline V gene are KGHDR and SFDVKD. The CDR3 sequence is CATSASEGYEQYF. The CDR3 region has the DNA TGTGCCACCAGTGCCAGCGAGGGCTACGAGCAGTACTTC.